This section outlines one T cell receptor beta chain sequence together with its context. These data are taken from a study of blood T cell repertoires in COVID-19. As for the study in general: Nucleic acid was either cDNA or gDNA, and it came from T cells, B-cell-depleted T cells, or PBMCs.

In the authors' workflow: Amplification from reference gene primers served as the basis for estimated nucleated cell counts. TCRdb's copy holds only in-frame clones and misses some; the assay was immunoSEQ multiplex PCR. V and J calls and clone size are given by that table; D and trimming were obtained from the DNA. This sample yields around 250,000 clones, of which approximately 81% are seen a single time; about 3.4% belongs to the top ten. Germline lookup yields CDR1 SGHRS and CDR2 YFSETQ. V was cut by 0 bases and J by 6 bases, with 11 bases left in between. The CDR3 is made up of 14 amino acids. This sequence originates from a woman in her late teens or twenties with acute or convalescent COVID-19. The sequencing sample was made of peripheral blood. The chain links TRBV5-1 to TRBJ2-3; D perhaps matches TRBD2 (5 bases). CDR3 sequence: CASSLVEGLDTQYF. In nucleotides, the CDR3 is TGCGCCAGCAGCTTGGTAGAGGGATTGGATACGCAGTATTTT.